The 11 T cell receptor beta chains presented below share a single source sample, sequenced in a study of early T cells in non-severe SARS-CoV-2 infection (dated by TCRdb to about 2021). Library prep was done by 5' RACE. Instrument used: NextSeq 500. TCRdb reran the public reads through fastp at Q25 and MiXCR, keeping productive beta chains. A single entry per CDR3 protein holds the most common genes and DNA from its merged rows. The sample contains about 33,000 distinct CDR3 sequences, 5% of them found a single time. Roughly 15% of the sample is taken by the ten largest. Sequencing was performed on whole blood. These receptors came from an adult who was a healthcare worker with PCR-confirmed SARS-CoV-2 infection or an uninfected control (not recorded which).

The sample holds many counts of this clonotype. The V gene is TRBV5-1, the J gene TRBJ2-3, with 10 bases matching TRBD2. CDR3 length equals 15 residues. CDR1 SGHRS and CDR2 YFSETQ come from the germline V gene. V gave up 4 bases and J gave up 6 bases; unmatched junction bases: 8. The CDR3 DNA follows: TGCGCCAGCAGCCCGGGGGCGACTAGCGGGGATACGCAGTATTTT. Amino acid sequence: CASSPGATSGDTQYF.

The V call is TRBV6-1, the J call TRBJ2-6; tentative D call: TRBD1 (6 bases). Per germline, CDR1 MNHNS and CDR2 SASEGT. Trimming stripped 11 bases from V and 0 bases from J, with 14 bases between. The CDR3 is 15 amino acids. The CDR3: CAAALDSSGANVLTF. Here the CDR3 DNA reads TGTGCCGCGGCCCTGGACAGCTCTGGGGCCAACGTCCTGACTTTC.

This clonotype has at least ten counts. This rearrangement joins TRBV10-1 to TRBJ1-1; D possibly corresponds to TRBD1 (5 bases). The CDR3 is 13 residues long. Germline V gene sequence: CDR1 WNHNN, CDR2 SYGVQD (reference sequence). V was pared by 2 bases and J by 7 bases, with 11 bases between. CDR3 sequence: CASSERGADEAFF. For the CDR3, the DNA is TGCGCCAGCAGTGAGCGCGGGGCTGATGAAGCTTTCTTT.

This clonotype has a handful of counts. The rearrangement links TRBV12-3 or TRBV12-4 to TRBJ1-2; D not resolved. The CDR3 is made up of 14 amino acids. The germline V and J ends were trimmed by 6 bases and 0 bases, with 11 bases remaining between them. The CDR3 region has the DNA TGTGCCAGCAGCCCGACTGCCTCTAACTATGGCTACACCTTC. This sequence encodes CASSPTASNYGYTF.

The chain carries TRBV20-1 and TRBJ2-2, with D unresolved. The V and J ends lost 6 bases and 0 bases respectively, with 11 bases between them. The CDR3 extends over 14 amino acids. Germline CDR1 reads DFQATT; CDR2 reads SNEGSKA (reference sequence). The CDR3 protein is CSAKDGTNTGELFF. Written as DNA, the CDR3 is TGCAGTGCCAAGGACGGCACGAACACCGGGGAGCTGTTTTTT.

This clonotype appeared many times. V is TRBV7-3 and J is TRBJ1-1, with D unresolved. The V gene lost 2 bases and the J gene lost 1 base, with 8 bases spanning the gap. Germline loops: CDR1 SGHTA, CDR2 FQGTGA. The CDR3 covers 14 residues. CDR3 protein: CASSLSGPNTEAFF. CDR3 in DNA: TGTGCCAGCAGCTTATCGGGCCCGAACACTGAAGCTTTCTTT.

This clonotype was picked up many times. As DNA, the CDR3 is TGTGCCAGCAGCTTAGGCCTTCGTTGGGAAGAGACCCAGTACTTC. Amino acid sequence: CASSLGLRWEETQYF. The chain joins TRBV13 to TRBJ2-5; no clear D gene. Germline values: CDR1 PRHDT, CDR2 FYEKMQ (reference sequence). The V and J ends lost 0 bases and 3 bases respectively, with 11 bases between them. This CDR3 spans 15 amino acids.

This clonotype was counted at least ten times. The chain is built from TRBV7-6 and TRBJ2-1; D unresolved. Per germline, CDR1 SGHVS and CDR2 FNYEAQ. V gave up 3 bases and J gave up 1 base, with 4 bases separating them. The CDR3 covers 13 residues. The CDR3 loop is CASSLGSYNEQFF. The CDR3 DNA reads as TGTGCCAGCAGCTTGGGGTCCTACAATGAGCAGTTCTTC.

This clonotype showed up just a few times. CDR3 nucleotide sequence: TGCAGCGTTGAAGTGGTTAGCGGTGAGACCCAGTACTTC. Residues: CSVEVVSGETQYF. This rearrangement joins TRBV29-1 to TRBJ2-5, with D perhaps matching TRBD2 (6 bases). Germline V CDR1 and CDR2: SQVTM, ANQGSEA. This CDR3 is built from 13 residues. Trimming took off 1 base at V and 5 bases at J, with 11 bases between the two ends.

This sequence joins TRBV12-3 or TRBV12-4 and TRBJ1-2; TRBD1 is a possible D gene (6 bases). V gave up 3 bases and J gave up 5 bases, with 16 bases separating them. The CDR3 sequence is 15 residues long. The CDR3 region is CASSFQGSFAYGYTF. In DNA, the CDR3 is TGTGCCAGCAGTTTCCAGGGGAGCTTTGCGTATGGCTACACCTTC.

This clonotype came up many times. The chain links TRBV5-5 to TRBJ1-4, with D perhaps TRBD1 (5 bases). The V gene lost 1 base and the J gene lost 8 bases, with 18 bases spanning the gap. Germline V lookup: CDR1 SGHKS, CDR2 YYEKEE (reference sequence). The CDR3 length is 16 residues. The CDR3 loop reads CASSLRGRVLSEKLFF. The CDR3, as DNA: TGTGCCAGCAGCTTGAGGGGCCGGGTTTTGTCGGAAAAACTGTTTTTT.